These 32 T cell receptor beta chains were all obtained from the same sample, sequenced in a study of cytomegalovirus exposure and HLA in healthy donors. The PCR was carried out with 60 Vbeta primers and 13 Jbeta primers. Clones were read by immunoSEQ multiplex PCR, and TCRdb kept only the in-frame ones, dropping some. The table has 150,000 to 200,000 clones, about 77% seen once; the top ten hold approximately 6%. Sequencing was performed on PBMCs. The receptors stem from a woman aged 30 to 39 in good health and CMV-seropositive.

The gene calls are TRBV6-5 and TRBJ2-7, with D perhaps matching TRBD2 (5 bases). V lost 6 bases and J 0 bases, leaving 12 bases between the germline ends. This CDR3 has 14 amino acids. Germline V CDR1 and CDR2: MNHEY, SVGAGI. CDR3 amino acids: CASSRLPISYEQYF. CDR3 DNA sequence: TGTGCCAGCAGCCGACTACCGATCTCCTACGAGCAGTACTTC.

This chain joins TRBV9 and TRBJ2-5; the match to TRBD2 covers 8 bases. The CDR3 consists of 13 residues. From germline, CDR1 is SGDLS and CDR2 YYNGEE. V lost 4 bases, J lost 4 bases, and 3 bases stayed unmatched. In nucleotides, the CDR3 is TGTGCCAGCAGCCAAACTAGCGGAGAGACCCAGTACTTC. It yields the protein CASSQTSGETQYF.

V and J are TRBV7-9 and TRBJ1-2; 8 bases align to TRBD1. The CDR3 runs 14 residues. Germline-derived CDR1 and CDR2 are SEHNR and FQNEAQ (reference sequence). J gave up 5 bases and V 2 bases, and 4 bases lay outside the gene matches. The CDR3 loop is CASSLKGQEYGYTF. The DNA for the CDR3 is TGTGCCAGCAGCTTAAAGGGACAGGAATATGGCTACACCTTC.

The V call is TRBV5-1, the J call TRBJ2-3, with D unresolved. V gave up 0 bases and J gave up 9 bases, with 11 bases separating them. Germline V CDR1 and CDR2: SGHRS, YFSETQ. This CDR3 contains 13 residues. The CDR3 protein is CASSLESRQTQYF. CDR3 DNA: TGCGCCAGCAGCTTGGAGTCGCGGCAGACGCAGTATTTT.

This chain connects TRBV4-3 to TRBJ2-1; 8 nucleotides match TRBD1. The CDR3 has 13 amino acids. The junction had 11 bases not matched to a gene; V was cut back by 4 bases and J by 15 bases. Germline loops: CDR1 LGHNA, CDR2 YSLEER. CDR3 protein: CASSLGRTGRRFF. Here the CDR3 DNA reads TGCGCCAGCAGCCTGGGTCGGACAGGGCGGAGGTTCTTC.

The chain carries TRBV2 and TRBJ1-1; perhaps TRBD1 as D (6 bases). Trimming removed 2 bases at V and 5 bases at J, with 15 bases between. Germline V gene lookup returns CDR1 SNHLY and CDR2 FYNNEI. The CDR3 runs 15 residues. The CDR3 spells CASSEQGRRVTEAFF. For the CDR3, the DNA is TGTGCCAGCAGTGAACAGGGGCGGCGGGTTACTGAAGCTTTCTTT. Based on the CDR3 plus reference TRBV2 and TRBJ1-1, the full variable domain is EPEVTQTPSHQVTQMGQEVILRCVPISNHLYFYWYRQILGQKVEFLVSFYNNEISEKSEIFDDQFSVERPDGSNFTLKIRSTKLEDSAMYFCASSEQGRRVTEAFFGQGTRLTVV.

The CDR3 DNA sequence: TGTGCCACCGGACCGGGAGAAAAAGAGACCCAGTACTTC. Translation gives CATGPGEKETQYF. V is TRBV2 and J is TRBJ2-5; possibly TRBD2 for D (6 bases). The CDR3 covers 13 residues. V dropped 10 bases and J dropped 3 bases, with 15 bases sitting between them. The germline V gene has CDR1 SNHLY and CDR2 FYNNEI.

This clone was recorded once. An end of the junction does not agree with germline; a read error may underlie this. The chain employs TRBV2 and TRBJ1-1, with D unresolved. The CDR3 extends over 13 amino acids. Per germline, CDR1 SNHLY and CDR2 FYNNEI. The CDR3 bases are TGTGCCAGCAGTGAAGGGCGGAACACTGAGGCTTTCTTT. Protein sequence: CASSEGRNTEAFF.

The chain carries TRBV19 and TRBJ2-3; TRBD2 aligns across 7 bases. This CDR3 has 14 amino acids. V shed 5 bases, J shed 5 bases, and the junction held 7 bases outside the gene matches. Germline values: CDR1 LNHDA, CDR2 SQIVND (reference sequence). The CDR3 spells CASSGEGRGDTQYF. The CDR3 bases are TGTGCCAGTAGTGGGGAGGGGAGGGGAGATACGCAGTATTTT.

The CDR3 reads CASSGAGGGANVLTF. In DNA, the CDR3 is TGTGCCAGCAGTGGGGCCGGGGGTGGGGCCAACGTCCTGACTTTC. The chain has TRBV2 and TRBJ2-6, with D possibly being TRBD2 (6 bases). The length of the CDR3 is 15 residues. CDR1 is SNHLY and CDR2 is FYNNEI in the germline V gene. Trimming removed 4 bases from V and 3 bases from J, with 10 bases in between.

The gene calls are TRBV2 and TRBJ1-2; unclear D gene. V lost 5 bases to trimming and J lost 4 bases, with 14 bases between them. Germline V gene sequence: CDR1 SNHLY, CDR2 FYNNEI. The CDR3 is 14 residues long. CDR3 nucleotide sequence: TGTGCCAGCAGTCCCGACGGAGGAGGCTATGGCTACACCTTC. Its translation: CASSPDGGGYGYTF.

This clone was seen only once. V usage is TRBV28 and J usage is TRBJ2-7; D is unresolved. The length of the CDR3 is 13 residues. Germline V gene sequence: CDR1 MDHEN, CDR2 SYDVKM. The V end lost 5 bases, the J end lost 4 bases, and 12 bases lay between the germline ends. This CDR3 reads CASSVGSKYEQYF. The CDR3 nucleotides are TGTGCCAGCAGTGTGGGCAGTAAGTACGAGCAGTACTTC.

The V call is TRBV13, the J call TRBJ2-3; TRBD2 might be the D (6 bases). This CDR3 spans 16 amino acids. Germline V gene data show CDR1 as PRHDT and CDR2 as FYEKMQ (reference sequence). Trimming took off 7 bases at V and 1 base at J, with 18 bases between the two ends. The CDR3 DNA sequence: TGTGCCAGCAACGGTGGGCCGCCGGGGGGCACAGATACGCAGTATTTT. This encodes CASNGGPPGGTDTQYF.

The V call is TRBV27, the J call TRBJ1-2, with 7 positions matching TRBD1. This CDR3 comprises 14 residues. J lost 4 bases, V lost 4 bases, and 6 bases had no gene match. Germline loops: CDR1 MNHEY, CDR2 SMNVEV (reference sequence). CDR3 coding DNA: TGTGCCAGCAGTTCCGGGACAGCACGCTATGGCTACACCTTC. This encodes CASSSGTARYGYTF.

The rearrangement uses TRBV10-3 and TRBJ2-3, with 7 positions matching TRBD1. CDR1 ENHRY and CDR2 SYGVKD come from the germline V gene. There are 12 residues in the CDR3. The junction had 0 bases not matched to a gene; V was cut back by 8 bases and J by 1 base. The CDR3 sequence is CAIGQGTDTQYF. CDR3 in DNA: TGTGCCATCGGACAGGGCACAGATACGCAGTATTTT.

The J gene is TRBJ1-5, the V gene TRBV19; D unresolved. There are 14 residues in the CDR3. Trimming removed 3 bases at V and 1 base at J, with 7 bases between. From germline, CDR1 is LNHDA and CDR2 SQIVND (reference sequence). The CDR3 nucleotides are TGTGCCAGTAGTATGGGCAGGAGCAATCAGCCCCAGCATTTT. It yields the protein CASSMGRSNQPQHF. Together with reference TRBV19 and TRBJ1-5, the CDR3 gives the full variable domain: DGGITQSPKYLFRKEGQNVTLSCEQNLNHDAMYWYRQDPGQGLRLIYYSQIVNDFQKGDIAEGYSVSREKKESFPLTVTSAQKNPTAFYLCASSMGRSNQPQHFGDGTRLSIL.

The chain links TRBV5-1 to TRBJ2-2; a possible D gene is TRBD2 (5 bases). The germline V gene encodes CDR1 SGHRS and CDR2 YFSETQ. The germline V and J ends were trimmed by 1 base and 9 bases, with 13 bases remaining between them. This CDR3 has 14 residues. The CDR3 DNA reads as TGCGCCAGCAGCTTGAGTAGCGAGTTACGGGAGCTGTTTTTT. It is translated as CASSLSSELRELFF. The whole variable domain, filled in from reference TRBV5-1 and TRBJ2-2, reads KAGVTQTPRYLIKTRGQQVTLSCSPISGHRSVSWYQQTPGQGLQFLFEYFSETQRNKGNFPGRFSGRQFSNSRSEMNVSTLELGDSALYLCASSLSSELRELFFGEGSRLTVL.

This clone was detected once. CDR3 amino acids: CASNPRLKSTDTQYF. Here the CDR3 DNA reads TGTGCCAGTAACCCCAGGTTGAAGAGCACAGATACGCAGTATTTT. The rearrangement links TRBV19 to TRBJ2-3; D call uncertain. The CDR3 covers 15 residues. The germline CDR1 and CDR2 sequences are LNHDA and SQIVND (reference sequence). Deletions cut 7 bases from V and 0 bases from J, with 14 bases between.

Only one count was recorded for this clone. This chain links TRBV6-1 with TRBJ2-2; D remains ambiguous. Germline V gene sequence: CDR1 MNHNS, CDR2 SASEGT. The CDR3 extends over 15 amino acids. The ends were cut back, 3 bases at V and 1 base at J, with 9 bases in the middle. The CDR3 here is CASSDVSLNTGELFF. CDR3 bases: TGTGCCAGCAGTGACGTATCCCTGAACACCGGGGAGCTGTTTTTT.

The chain joins TRBV2 to TRBJ2-3; D is undetermined. CDR3 length: 13 residues. V lost 4 bases, J lost 4 bases, and 9 bases lay in between. CDR1 is SNHLY, CDR2 FYNNEI, per germline. Here the CDR3 reads CASSALRSDTQYF. DNA for the CDR3: TGTGCCAGCAGTGCCCTAAGATCAGATACGCAGTATTTT.

This chain uses TRBV6-5 with TRBJ1-3, with 8 bases that match TRBD1. The CDR3 totals 15 residues. V lost 4 bases, J lost 4 bases, and 6 bases stayed unmatched. The germline CDR1 and CDR2 sequences are MNHEY and SVGAGI. CDR3 sequence reads: CASSSRGLSGNTIYF. DNA for the CDR3: TGTGCCAGCAGTTCCAGGGGGCTAAGCGGAAACACCATATATTTT.

The J gene is TRBJ1-4, the V gene TRBV4-1; perhaps TRBD1 as D (5 bases). V lost 4 bases to trimming and J lost 6 bases, with 15 bases between them. The germline V gene encodes CDR1 MGHRA and CDR2 YSYEKL. The CDR3 contains 15 residues. CDR3 in amino acids: CASSPRGDFDEKLFF. CDR3 bases: TGCGCCAGCAGCCCTCGAGGGGACTTCGATGAAAAACTGTTTTTT.

CDR3 sequence: CASIRYAGEQFF. In DNA, the CDR3 is TGTGCCAGCATCAGATACGCGGGTGAGCAGTTCTTC. The J gene is TRBJ2-1, the V gene TRBV2; D is perhaps TRBD2 (5 bases). In germline, CDR1 is SNHLY, CDR2 FYNNEI. The CDR3 contains 12 residues. V was shortened by 7 bases and J by 9 bases, with 13 bases between the two germline ends.

The V gene is TRBV5-4, the J gene TRBJ2-7, with 11 bases aligning to TRBD1. With 0 bases clipped from V and 6 bases from J, the junction kept 2 bases outside the gene matches. CDR1 and CDR2 from the germline V gene are SGHNT and YYREEE (reference sequence). The length of the CDR3 is 14 residues. CDR3 protein: CASSLGTGGAEQYF. The CDR3 DNA reads TGTGCCAGCAGCTTGGGGACAGGGGGCGCCGAGCAGTACTTC.

This rearrangement joins TRBV19 to TRBJ2-1; tentatively, D is TRBD2 (6 bases). Trimming left V 7 bases short and J 2 bases short, with 15 bases between. This CDR3 comprises 15 residues. Germline CDR1 reads LNHDA; CDR2 reads SQIVND (reference sequence). Here the CDR3 reads CASTTTSYPYNEQFF. The CDR3 nucleotides are TGTGCCAGTACCACAACTAGCTACCCCTACAATGAGCAGTTCTTC.

This clone was observed a few times. V is TRBV10-3 and J is TRBJ1-4, with TRBD1 matching 9 bases. Germline CDR1 ENHRY, CDR2 SYGVKD. The V gene end was trimmed by 5 bases and the J gene end by 8 bases; junction bases not matched to a gene: 3. The CDR3 length is 13 residues. The CDR3 reads CAISWDRVEKLFF. CDR3 nucleotides: TGTGCCATCAGTTGGGACAGGGTCGAAAAACTGTTTTTT.

CDR3 bases: TGCGCCAGCAGCTTCCTACTAGCGGGAGGGCCGGAGACCCAGTACTTC. Translation gives CASSFLLAGGPETQYF. This chain joins TRBV5-1 and TRBJ2-5; TRBD2 agrees at 13 bases. The J segment lost 5 bases and the V segment lost 2 bases, leaving 6 bases of the junction unmatched. Per germline, CDR1 SGHRS and CDR2 YFSETQ. This CDR3 spans 16 amino acids.

The chain carries TRBV11-2 and TRBJ1-2; TRBD1 matches 9 bases. With V trimmed by 6 bases and J by 6 bases, 8 bases remained unmatched. Germline V gene sequence: CDR1 SGHAT, CDR2 FQNNGV. This CDR3 spans 14 amino acids. CDR3 residues: CASRSGTGRDGYTF. The CDR3, as DNA: TGTGCCAGCAGGTCCGGGACAGGGAGGGATGGCTACACCTTC.

The chain joins TRBV14 to TRBJ2-1; possible D gene TRBD2, 6 bases. V was pared by 5 bases and J by 4 bases, with 18 bases between. Germline V CDR1 and CDR2: SGHDN, FVKESK. The CDR3 runs 16 residues. The CDR3 spells CASSSLSGFGYNEQFF. The CDR3 bases are TGTGCCAGCAGCTCCCTTAGCGGTTTCGGGTACAATGAGCAGTTCTTC.

The V gene is TRBV5-1, the J gene TRBJ1-1; TRBD1 matches 9 bases. Unmatched junction bases numbered 2, after V lost 0 bases and J lost 5 bases. This CDR3 is 14 amino acids long. CDR1 and CDR2 from the germline V gene are SGHRS and YFSETQ. The CDR3 reads CASSLVGTGTEAFF. The CDR3 nucleotides read TGCGCCAGCAGCTTGGTTGGGACAGGGACTGAAGCTTTCTTT.

Points on this clone: Other DNA variants within this sample encode the same CDR3. V and J are TRBV19 and TRBJ1-5; a weak D match, TRBD1 (5 bases). Per germline, CDR1 LNHDA and CDR2 SQIVND (reference sequence). This CDR3 region has 13 residues. V lost 5 bases and J lost 1, with 6 bases in between. The CDR3 sequence is CASSRQSNQPQHF. In DNA form, the CDR3 reads TGTGCCAGTAGTCGACAGAGCAATCAGCCCCAGCATTTT.

The V and J genes are TRBV6-1 and TRBJ1-2; D is unresolved. CDR3 length: 16 amino acids. CDR1 and CDR2 from the germline V gene are MNHNS and SASEGT. V was trimmed by 2 bases and J by 4 bases, leaving 17 bases between them. CDR3 in amino acids: CASSEFVREPAYGYTF. The CDR3 bases are TGTGCCAGCAGTGAATTCGTAAGGGAGCCAGCCTATGGCTACACCTTC.